These T cell receptor beta chains were read from a single sample in a study of blood T cell repertoires in COVID-19. This table comes from immunoSEQ multiplex PCR, and its TCRdb copy is limited to in-frame clones, with some not included. The sample shows fewer than 500,000 clones, about 85% of them seen only once. Material for sequencing was PBMCs or T cells enriched from blood (not recorded which). The receptor source for this set is a woman between 18 and 29 years old with acute COVID-19. Both conserved end residues are part of each CDR3. D genes are given only for firm matches. Some rows have no size entry. The others give once, few or many, or a class for an expanded clone.

CDR3aa: CASSAIAGGSNEQFF
CDR3nt: TGTGCCAGTAGTGCAATAGCGGGAGGATCCAATGAGCAGTTCTTC
d_gene: TRBD2
j_gene: TRBJ2-1
v_gene: TRBV19
abundance: .

CDR3aa: CASSLGTGGLAFF
CDR3nt: TGTGCCAGCAGCCTCGGGACAGGGGGGTTAGCTTTCTTT
d_gene: TRBD1
j_gene: TRBJ1-1
v_gene: TRBV5-6
abundance: .

CDR3aa: CASSSTSLGRDKGGELFF
CDR3nt: TGTGCCAGCAGTTCCACCTCCCTGGGGAGGGACAAGGGCGGGGAGCTGTTTTTT
d_gene: .
j_gene: TRBJ2-2
v_gene: TRBV28
abundance: .

CDR3aa: CASSPTGSGANVLTF
CDR3nt: TGTGCCAGCTCACCGACGGGCTCTGGGGCCAACGTCCTGACTTTC
d_gene: .
j_gene: TRBJ2-6
v_gene: TRBV18
abundance: once

CDR3aa: CASSQENPGQGYGYTF
CDR3nt: TGTGCCAGCAGCCAAGAAAACCCGGGACAGGGGTATGGCTACACCTTC
d_gene: TRBD1
j_gene: TRBJ1-2
v_gene: TRBV4-2
abundance: .

CDR3aa: CASSLFSEQYF
CDR3nt: TGTGCCAGCAGCTTATTCTCCGAGCAGTACTTC
d_gene: .
j_gene: TRBJ2-7
v_gene: TRBV7-2
abundance: .

CDR3aa: CASSNRGYLETQYF
CDR3nt: TGTGCCAGTAGCAACCGGGGATACTTAGAGACCCAGTACTTC
d_gene: .
j_gene: TRBJ2-5
v_gene: TRBV19
abundance: .

CDR3aa: CASRLHPSAGGLQANYGYTF
CDR3nt: TGTGCCAGCAGACTCCATCCTTCCGCGGGGGGCCTACAGGCTAACTATGGCTACACCTTC
d_gene: .
j_gene: TRBJ1-2
v_gene: TRBV28
abundance: .

CDR3aa: CASSTWDRQAYEQYF
CDR3nt: TGTGCCAGCAGCACATGGGACAGGCAAGCCTACGAGCAGTACTTC
d_gene: TRBD1
j_gene: TRBJ2-7
v_gene: TRBV7-9
abundance: .

CDR3aa: CASSTYRVLSHNSPLHF
CDR3nt: TGTGCCAGCAGCACATACAGGGTTCTCTCACATAATTCACCCCTCCACTTT
d_gene: .
j_gene: TRBJ1-6
v_gene: TRBV7-8
abundance: few

CDR3aa: CASSALAGGYSTDTQYF
CDR3nt: TGTGCCAGCAGCGCGCTAGCGGGAGGGTATTCTACAGATACGCAGTATTTT
d_gene: TRBD2
j_gene: TRBJ2-3
v_gene: TRBV9
abundance: .

CDR3aa: CASSQDPVRVTEAFF
CDR3nt: TGTGCCAGCAGCCAAGATCCGGTGAGGGTCACTGAAGCTTTCTTT
d_gene: .
j_gene: TRBJ1-1
v_gene: TRBV3-1/TRBV3-2
abundance: .

CDR3aa: CASSPPSETQYF
CDR3nt: TGTGCCAGCAGTCCTCCTTCCGAGACCCAGTACTTC
d_gene: .
j_gene: TRBJ2-5
v_gene: TRBV11-2
abundance: .

CDR3aa: CASSLGAGDEQFF
CDR3nt: TGTGCCAGCAGCTTGGGTGCCGGGGATGAGCAGTTCTTC
d_gene: .
j_gene: TRBJ2-1
v_gene: TRBV7-9
abundance: .

CDR3aa: CASSSIFRGTFYEQYF
CDR3nt: TGCGCCAGCAGTTCGATTTTCAGGGGGACCTTCTACGAGCAGTACTTC
d_gene: TRBD1
j_gene: TRBJ2-7
v_gene: TRBV5-1
abundance: .

CDR3aa: CASSLGLAGGSSYNEQFF
CDR3nt: TGTGCCAGTAGTTTGGGACTAGCGGGAGGTAGCTCCTACAATGAGCAGTTCTTC
d_gene: TRBD2
j_gene: TRBJ2-1
v_gene: TRBV19
abundance: once

CDR3aa: CASSWTGHTEAFF
CDR3nt: TGTGCCAGCAGTTGGACAGGGCACACTGAAGCTTTCTTT
d_gene: TRBD1
j_gene: TRBJ1-1
v_gene: TRBV11-2
abundance: .

CDR3aa: CASSLSSGEGNTIYF
CDR3nt: TGTGCCAGCAGTTTATCGTCCGGGGAGGGAAACACCATATATTTT
d_gene: .
j_gene: TRBJ1-3
v_gene: TRBV27
abundance: .

CDR3aa: CASSSPTTGITGELFF
CDR3nt: TGTGCCAGCAGTTCCCCTACCACAGGGATCACCGGGGAGCTGTTTTTT
d_gene: .
j_gene: TRBJ2-2
v_gene: TRBV27
abundance: .

CDR3aa: CASSLRQGSGYTF
CDR3nt: TGTGCCAGCAGCCTGCGACAGGGTAGTGGCTACACCTTC
d_gene: TRBD1
j_gene: TRBJ1-2
v_gene: TRBV3-1/TRBV3-2
abundance: few

CDR3aa: CASSSSYRGAGVAQHF
CDR3nt: TGTGCCAGCAGTTCCAGCTACAGGGGAGCCGGGGTGGCCCAGCATTTT
d_gene: TRBD1
j_gene: TRBJ1-5
v_gene: TRBV6-5
abundance: once

CDR3aa: CASSLVRRSRSYEQYF
CDR3nt: TGTGCCAGCAGCTTAGTTCGGCGGAGCCGATCCTACGAGCAGTACTTC
d_gene: .
j_gene: TRBJ2-7
v_gene: TRBV7-2
abundance: .

CDR3aa: CASSFSGGTYNEQFF
CDR3nt: TGCGCCAGCAGCTTTAGCGGGGGTACCTACAATGAGCAGTTCTTC
d_gene: TRBD2
j_gene: TRBJ2-1
v_gene: TRBV5-1
abundance: once

CDR3aa: CASSVSGTGDTDTQYF
CDR3nt: TGCGCCAGCAGCGTGTCCGGGACAGGGGATACAGATACGCAGTATTTT
d_gene: TRBD1
j_gene: TRBJ2-3
v_gene: TRBV5-1
abundance: .

CDR3aa: CAWSRQGRLEVLQYF
CDR3nt: TGTGCCTGGAGTCGACAGGGGCGGCTTGAAGTATTGCAGTACTTC
d_gene: TRBD1
j_gene: TRBJ2-7
v_gene: TRBV30
abundance: .

CDR3aa: CASTAQGRDSNQPQHF
CDR3nt: TGTGCCAGTACCGCACAGGGAAGGGATAGCAATCAGCCCCAGCATTTT
d_gene: .
j_gene: TRBJ1-5
v_gene: TRBV19
abundance: once

CDR3aa: CASSPGQGKAGNTIYF
CDR3nt: TGTGCCAGCAGCCCGGGACAGGGGAAAGCTGGAAACACCATATATTTT
d_gene: TRBD1
j_gene: TRBJ1-3
v_gene: TRBV7-2
abundance: .

CDR3aa: CASSPEAGGYTDTQYF
CDR3nt: TGTGCCAGCAGCCCAGAGGCGGGAGGGTACACAGATACGCAGTATTTT
d_gene: TRBD2
j_gene: TRBJ2-3
v_gene: TRBV7-9
abundance: .

CDR3aa: CAWTIASHETQYF
CDR3nt: TGTGCCTGGACAATAGCGTCACATGAGACCCAGTACTTC
d_gene: .
j_gene: TRBJ2-5
v_gene: TRBV30
abundance: .

CDR3aa: CASSILRQGNQPQHF
CDR3nt: TGTGCCAGTAGTATACTTCGGCAGGGCAATCAGCCCCAGCATTTT
d_gene: .
j_gene: TRBJ1-5
v_gene: TRBV19
abundance: .

CDR3aa: CASSLLGTYIGQPQHF
CDR3nt: TGTGCCAGCAGCTTGCTAGGGACATATATCGGTCAGCCCCAGCATTTT
d_gene: .
j_gene: TRBJ1-5
v_gene: TRBV5-6
abundance: .

CDR3aa: CASSPGLAGVNIQYF
CDR3nt: TGTGCCAGCAGTCCGGGACTAGCGGGTGTAAACATTCAGTACTTC
d_gene: TRBD2
j_gene: TRBJ2-4
v_gene: TRBV6-5
abundance: .

CDR3aa: CASSITRNPGELFF
CDR3nt: TGTGCCAGCAGTATCACCAGGAATCCCGGGGAGCTGTTTTTT
d_gene: .
j_gene: TRBJ2-2
v_gene: TRBV27
abundance: .

CDR3aa: CASSLWTSGRDEQYF
CDR3nt: TGCGCCAGCAGTCTCTGGACTAGCGGGAGGGACGAGCAGTACTTC
d_gene: TRBD2
j_gene: TRBJ2-7
v_gene: TRBV23-1
abundance: once

CDR3aa: CASSFDRGHTEAFF
CDR3nt: TGTGCCAGCAGCTTCGACAGGGGGCACACTGAAGCTTTCTTT
d_gene: TRBD1
j_gene: TRBJ1-1
v_gene: TRBV5-4
abundance: once

CDR3aa: CASSWGQGWEQYF
CDR3nt: TGTGCCAGCAGCTGGGGACAGGGGTGGGAGCAGTACTTC
d_gene: TRBD1
j_gene: TRBJ2-7
v_gene: TRBV7-2
abundance: .

CDR3aa: CASSSGQGSYEQYF
CDR3nt: TGTGCCAGCAGCTCGGGACAGGGTTCTTACGAGCAGTACTTC
d_gene: TRBD1
j_gene: TRBJ2-7
v_gene: TRBV7-9
abundance: .

CDR3aa: CASSHDASGGQETQYF
CDR3nt: TGTGCCAGCAGCCACGACGCTAGCGGGGGTCAAGAGACCCAGTACTTC
d_gene: TRBD2
j_gene: TRBJ2-5
v_gene: TRBV4-2
abundance: .